These T cell receptor beta chains were read from a single sample in a study of neurological immune-mediated disorders. TCRdb processed the 5' RACE reads anew with MiXCR; each CDR3 protein has one entry. Of around 16,000 distinct CDR3 sequences detected, 9% appear once; the ten largest clones hold around 40%. The sample taken for sequencing was CD8+ T cells from blood. The receptors here all came from a man between 50 and 59 years old in good health. CDR3s include the opening cysteine and the closing phenylalanine or tryptophan. The D gene is left open where the match is weak. A clone size is listed for some rows: how often the clone was seen (once, few, many), or a class if it is expanded.

TRBJ2-1	NA	TRBV4-3	many	TGCGCCAGCAGCCAAGATGCCCTCAATGAGCAGTTCTTC	CASSQDALNEQFF
TRBJ2-1	NA	TRBV13	NA	TGTGCCAGCAGCCCCAAGCGTAACTCCTACAATGAGCAGTTCTTC	CASSPKRNSYNEQFF
TRBJ1-5	NA	TRBV6-1	many	TGTGCCAGCAGTGAATGGACAGCCCGCAGACTCAATCAGCCCCAGCATTTT	CASSEWTARRLNQPQHF
TRBJ1-3	TRBD1	TRBV20-1	many	TGCAGTGCTAGCGAAGGGACAGCCTATGGAAACACCATATATTTT	CSASEGTAYGNTIYF
TRBJ2-7	NA	TRBV21-1	many	TGTGCCAGCAGCCGAACAGGGGGCTGGTACGAGCAGTACTTC	CASSRTGGWYEQYF
TRBJ2-1	NA	TRBV11-2	many	TGTGCCAGCAGCTTAGGAACAGGTTTTTACAATGAGCAGTTCTTC	CASSLGTGFYNEQFF
TRBJ2-3	NA	TRBV7-3	many	TGTGCCAGCAGCGACCGTGGGGGCACAGATACGCAGTATTTT	CASSDRGGTDTQYF
TRBJ2-5	NA	TRBV6-6	many	TGTGCCAGCAGGGACTACCAGGAGACCCAGTACTTC	CASRDYQETQYF
TRBJ2-4	NA	TRBV7-9	many	TGTGCCAGCAGCCCGGGGTGCCGGCCCCCGGAGTTGGGAGCGTCCAAAAACATTCAGTACTTC	CASSPGCRPPELGASKNIQYF
TRBJ2-3	TRBD2	TRBV20-1	many	TGCAGTGCTACTCCCGGGACTAGCGGGAGAGCGGCAGATACGCAGTATTTT	CSATPGTSGRAADTQYF
TRBJ2-2	NA	TRBV12-3/TRBV12-4	many	TGTGCCAGCAATCTTCTTGGCCATACTTACACCGGGGAGCTGTTTTTT	CASNLLGHTYTGELFF
TRBJ2-1	NA	TRBV12-3/TRBV12-4	many	TGTGCCAGCAGTTTCGGCAGGGGGCAGTTCTTC	CASSFGRGQFF
TRBJ2-2	TRBD2	TRBV20-1	many	TGCAGTGCTTCGACTAGCGTGATGGTTCGAACCGGGGAGCTGTTTTTT	CSASTSVMVRTGELFF
TRBJ2-7	TRBD1	TRBV29-1	many	TGCAGCGTTGCGGGACAGGGGTCAACCTACGAGCAGTACTTC	CSVAGQGSTYEQYF
TRBJ2-7	NA	TRBV7-9	many	TGTGCCAGCAGCTTGGGGGCCTACGAGCAGTACTTC	CASSLGAYEQYF
TRBJ2-3	NA	TRBV20-1	many	TGCAGTGCTCCCCCCTCTTTGATGGAGCTTAGCACAGATACGCAGTATTTT	CSAPPSLMELSTDTQYF
TRBJ2-3	NA	TRBV30	many	TGTGCCTGGAGCATTTCGACTAACACAGATACGCAGTATTTT	CAWSISTNTDTQYF
TRBJ2-7	NA	TRBV5-6	many	TGTGCCAGCAGCTTGGGAGGGGAGCAGTACTTC	CASSLGGEQYF
TRBJ2-3	NA	TRBV21-1	many	TGTGCCAGCAGCCCCCGAGAGGGAACAGATACGCAGTATTTT	CASSPREGTDTQYF
TRBJ2-7	NA	TRBV29-1	many	TGCAGCGTGCCGGGGACTGACGGCGAGCAGTACTTC	CSVPGTDGEQYF
TRBJ2-5	NA	TRBV30	many	TGTGCCTGGAGTGTACAAGAGGGGGAGACCCAGTACTTC	CAWSVQEGETQYF
TRBJ2-5	NA	TRBV29-1	many	TGCAGCGTTGGGCGGGAAGAGACCCAGTACTTC	CSVGREETQYF
TRBJ2-5	TRBD2	TRBV5-1	many	TGCGCCAGCAGCCTGATGACTAGCGGGACGGAGACCCAGTACTTC	CASSLMTSGTETQYF
TRBJ2-7	TRBD1	TRBV24-1	many	TGTGCCACCAGTGACCCGGGACAGGGCTCCTACGAGCAGTACTTC	CATSDPGQGSYEQYF
TRBJ1-1	NA	TRBV12-3/TRBV12-4	many	TGTGCCAGCAGTCTGGGACCCCTCACTGAAGCTTTCTTT	CASSLGPLTEAFF
TRBJ1-2	NA	TRBV6-5	many	TGTGCCAGCAGTTATGAGTCCTTCGCAGGTGGCTACACCTTC	CASSYESFAGGYTF
TRBJ2-7	NA	TRBV7-9	many	TGTGCCAGCAGCTTACGGTACGAGCAGTACTTC	CASSLRYEQYF
TRBJ2-1	TRBD1	TRBV20-1	many	TGCAGTGCTAGAGGAGGATGGGACAGCCCCTACAATGAGCAGTTCTTC	CSARGGWDSPYNEQFF
TRBJ2-7	TRBD2	TRBV9	many	TGTGCCAGCAGCTTCACCTCTAGCGGGAGTGACGAGCAGTACTTC	CASSFTSSGSDEQYF
TRBJ2-2	NA	TRBV5-1	many	TGCGCCAGCAGCCAACATCGAAGATCGAACACCGGGGAGCTGTTTTTT	CASSQHRRSNTGELFF
TRBJ1-1	NA	TRBV4-1	medium-sized	TGCGCCAGCAGCCAAGAGGCACAGACTCACACTGAAGCTTTCTTT	CASSQEAQTHTEAFF
TRBJ2-1	NA	TRBV4-1	many	TGCGCCAGCAGAGACAGGGAGGTGGCCTACAATGAGCAGTTCTTC	CASRDREVAYNEQFF
TRBJ2-4	NA	TRBV28	many	TGTGCCAGCAGTTTAGGGGGGTTTGAAAACATTCAGTACTTC	CASSLGGFENIQYF
TRBJ2-7	TRBD1	TRBV5-1	many	TGCGCCAGCAGCCCCAACCGGGACAGGGCCTACGAGCAGTACTTC	CASSPNRDRAYEQYF
TRBJ2-6	NA	TRBV7-6	many	TGTGCCAGCAGCGGAGGAGGCGGAGCTGGGGCCAACGTCCTGACTTTC	CASSGGGGAGANVLTF
TRBJ2-1	NA	TRBV20-1	many	TGCAGTGCCGACGACCTCGGGACTGGGCAGAATGAGCAGTTCTTC	CSADDLGTGQNEQFF
TRBJ2-5	NA	TRBV20-1	medium-sized	TGCAGTGCTGGATCGTCGACAGCCGATTTGGAGACCCAGTACTTC	CSAGSSTADLETQYF
TRBJ2-2	NA	TRBV4-2	many	TGTGCCAGCAGCCCCAGCCCCCGGTTAAACACCGGGGAGCTGTTTTTT	CASSPSPRLNTGELFF
TRBJ2-3	TRBD2	TRBV7-9	many	TGTGCCAGCAGCCCGACCGTGGAGCGGGAGGGACCAGATACGCAGTATTTT	CASSPTVEREGPDTQYF
TRBJ2-2	TRBD2	TRBV7-6	few	TGTGCCAGCAGCTACCTAGCGGGAGTGGTCCCCGGGGAGCTGTTTTTT	CASSYLAGVVPGELFF
TRBJ2-5	NA	TRBV5-1	many	TGCGCCAGCAGCTCGGAGGGGACAGCCTACCAAGAGACCCAGTACTTC	CASSSEGTAYQETQYF
TRBJ1-4	TRBD1	TRBV7-8	many	TGTGCCAGCAGCTTAGCTTATCGACAGGGGGGAGAAAAACTGTTTTTT	CASSLAYRQGGEKLFF
TRBJ2-7	NA	TRBV29-1	many	TGCAGCGTTGAAGAACCAGGGAGCTCCTACGAGCAGTACTTC	CSVEEPGSSYEQYF
TRBJ2-7	TRBD2	TRBV7-2	many	TGTGCCAGCAGCTTAGGTTTCGCGGGGGGTTACGAGCAGTACTTC	CASSLGFAGGYEQYF
TRBJ1-5	NA	TRBV4-2	many	TGTGCCAGCAGCCAAGAAGCGGCGGGCGGGGGCAATCAGCCCCAGCATTTT	CASSQEAAGGGNQPQHF
TRBJ2-2	NA	TRBV9	few	TGTGCCAGCAGCGTAGACGGCGACACCGGGGAGCTGTTTTTT	CASSVDGDTGELFF
TRBJ2-1	TRBD2	TRBV4-2	many	TGTGCCAGCAGCCAAGTTGCGCTAGCGGTTGGAAATGAGCAGTTCTTC	CASSQVALAVGNEQFF
TRBJ2-7	NA	TRBV7-2	many	TGTGCCAGCAGCCTCGGACGGATATACGAGCAGTACTTC	CASSLGRIYEQYF
TRBJ2-2	TRBD1	TRBV7-8	many	TGTGCCAGCAGCCCCTGGGGACAGGGTTACACCGGGGAGCTGTTTTTT	CASSPWGQGYTGELFF